The 13 T cell receptor beta chains below come from one sample, sequenced in a study of tumor and adjacent non-tumor tissue in lung cancer. No cell sorting was done before RNA was extracted from the tissue. More than 3 cm separated this lung sample from the edge of the tumor. TCRbeta libraries were built with three rounds of nested PCR, modified from ARM-PCR. Each CDR3 protein gets one entry after TCRdb re-called the multiplex PCR reads with MiXCR. The repertoire holds 70,000 to 95,000 distinct CDR3 sequences, with more than 65% as singletons. The specimen was distant non-tumor lung tissue. These receptors all stem from a man in his 70s with non-small cell lung cancer.

Note on this clonotype: This could be a read error, since a much larger clone is one nucleotide away. The chain links TRBV28 to TRBJ1-2, with no clear D. Germline-derived CDR1 and CDR2 are MDHEN and SYDVKM. This CDR3 comprises 15 residues. The CDR3: CASSSPRLAVYGNTF. CDR3 bases: TGTGCCAGCAGTTCCCCCCGGTTGGCAGTCTATGGCAACACCTTC.

About this clonotype itself: One end of the junction is discordant with germline, which a read error may explain. The J gene is TRBJ2-7, the V gene TRBV10-2; D might be TRBD2 (6 bases). CDR1 is WSHSY and CDR2 is SAAADI in the germline V gene. The CDR3 has 13 amino acids. The CDR3 is CTSMGGLVYEQYF. For the CDR3, the DNA is TGCACCAGCATGGGAGGTTTAGTCTACGAGCAGTATTTC.

This clonotype was counted once. This clone may be a read error of a much larger clone one base away. The CDR3 DNA is TGTCCCAGCAGCTCACCCAAGGGAGAGAACACTGAAGCTTTCTTT. Its translation is CPSSSPKGENTEAFF. The chain combines TRBV5-4 with TRBJ1-1, with D unclear. The CDR3 has 15 residues. Germline-derived CDR1 and CDR2 are SGHNT and YYREEE (reference sequence).

This clonotype showed up just once. The germline gene is not matched at one end of the junction; a read error may be the cause. This chain connects TRBV11-2 to TRBJ2-3; D is possibly TRBD1 or TRBD2 (6 bases each). Germline CDR1 and CDR2: SGHAT and FQNNGV. CDR3 size: 15 residues. In DNA, the CDR3 is TGCGCCAGCAGCTTAGAGGGCTCGGGGGCAGGGACGCAGTATTTT. This codes for CASSLEGSGAGTQYF.

Remarks on this clonotype: At one end, the junction sequence differs from germline, possibly due to a read error. The J gene is TRBJ1-5, the V gene TRBV12-3 or TRBV12-4; TRBD1 agrees at 12 bases. CDR3 length: 15 residues. CDR3 DNA: TGTGACAGCAATTTAGGGACAGGGGGCAACCAGCCCCAGCATTTT. Its translation: CDSNLGTGGNQPQHF.

With respect to this clonotype: The conserved phenylalanine or tryptophan is not found at the CDR3 terminus, so this likely reflects a read error. Here the CDR3 reads CASSRGVPGINEQFL. CDR3 DNA sequence: TGTGCCAGCAGTCGGGGTGTGCCAGGGATCAATGAGCAGTTCCTC. The chain recombines TRBV6-2 or TRBV6-3 with TRBJ2-1, with D perhaps given as TRBD1 or TRBD2 (5 bases each). The CDR3 length is 15 residues. V lost 5 bases to trimming and J lost 6 bases, with 17 bases between them. The germline V gene encodes CDR1 MNHEY and CDR2 SVGEGT.

On this clonotype itself: Sequence at one end of the junction differs from germline and may be a read error. The gene calls are TRBV5-5 and TRBJ2-5; D not resolved. The germline CDR1 and CDR2 sequences are SGHKS and YYEKEE (reference sequence). The CDR3 contains 13 residues. CDR3 DNA sequence: TGTGCCGGCAGCTTGGTAAATCCGGAGACCCAGTACTTC. Its protein is CAGSLVNPETQYF. The full variable domain, rest sourced from reference TRBV5-5 and TRBJ2-5, is DAGVTQSPTHLIKTRGQQVTLRCSPISGHKSVSWYQQVLGQGPQFIFQYYEKEERGRGNFPDRFSARQFPNYSSELNVNALLLGDSALYLCAGSLVNPETQYFGPGTRLLVL.

The chain uses TRBV4-1 and TRBJ2-7; D possibly corresponds to TRBD2 (6 bases). V lost 6 bases, J lost 4 bases, and 22 bases lay in between. CDR3 length: 16 amino acids. Germline V gives CDR1 MGHRA, CDR2 YSYEKL. CDR3 sequence (DNA): TGCGCCAGCAGACGGACACTAGCAGGAGAGGGGTACGAGCAGTACTTC. Its protein product is CASRRTLAGEGYEQYF.

The chain employs TRBV20-1 and TRBJ1-2; D not certain. Germline-derived CDR1 and CDR2 are DFQATT and SNEGSKA (reference sequence). The CDR3 consists of 17 residues. Trimming shortened V by 6 bases and J by 4 bases, and 27 bases separated the two germline ends. The CDR3 nucleotides read TGCAGTGCCAAAATCAGAAGGAGGAATCTCGGCGGCTATGGCTACACCTTC. Its protein is CSAKIRRRNLGGYGYTF.

There are many counts of this clonotype. V gene TRBV6-1 combines with J gene TRBJ2-4, with 7 positions matching TRBD1. Per the germline V gene, CDR1 is MNHNS and CDR2 is SASEGT. The CDR3 contains 13 residues. The V segment lost 7 bases and the J segment 6 bases; nucleotides outside the gene matches: 6. The CDR3 coding sequence is TGTGCCAGCACGGGACAGTCCTTAAACATTCAGTACTTC. The encoded protein is CASTGQSLNIQYF.

This chain links TRBV6-1 with TRBJ2-1; D perhaps matches TRBD2 (6 bases). From germline, CDR1 is MNHNS and CDR2 SASEGT. The CDR3 length is 19 residues. Trimming stripped 1 base from V and 14 bases from J, with 33 bases between. CDR3 nucleotide sequence: TGTGCCAGCAGTGAAGACACGCAGTTACAGCGGGTGGCCCACAATGAAGAGTTCTTC. This translates into CASSEDTQLQRVAHNEEFF.

About this clonotype: The conserved final phenylalanine or tryptophan is absent from the CDR3, which likely points to a read error. The chain uses TRBV11-3 and TRBJ2-5; 7 nucleotides align to TRBD2. Germline V lookup: CDR1 SGHNT, CDR2 YENEEA. The CDR3 is 13 residues long. J gave up 5 bases and V 6 bases, and 6 bases lay outside the gene matches. The CDR3 bases are TGTGCCAGCAGAAAAAGCGGGAAGGAGACCCAGTACTAC. Translation gives CASRKSGKETQYY.

Details on this clonotype: One end of the junction fails to match germline, which may point to a read error. The chain links TRBV11-2 to TRBJ2-7; tentatively, D is TRBD1 or TRBD2 (5 bases each). Germline lookup yields CDR1 SGHAT and CDR2 FQNNGV. This CDR3 is built from 15 residues. CDR3 sequence reads: CANTLDHGAPYDQYF. The CDR3 nucleotides read TGTGCCAACACCTTAGATCACGGGGCCCCCTACGACCAGTACTTC.